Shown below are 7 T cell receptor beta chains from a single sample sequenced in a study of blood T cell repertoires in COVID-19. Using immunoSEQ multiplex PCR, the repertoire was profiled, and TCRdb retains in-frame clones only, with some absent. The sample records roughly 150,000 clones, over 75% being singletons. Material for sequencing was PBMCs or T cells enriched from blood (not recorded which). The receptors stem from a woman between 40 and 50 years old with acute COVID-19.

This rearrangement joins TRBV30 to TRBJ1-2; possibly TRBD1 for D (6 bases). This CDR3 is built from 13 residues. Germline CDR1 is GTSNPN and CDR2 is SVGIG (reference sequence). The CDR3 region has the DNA TGTGCTCCTCAACTGGGACAACAAGATGGCTACACCTTC. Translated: CAPQLGQQDGYTF.

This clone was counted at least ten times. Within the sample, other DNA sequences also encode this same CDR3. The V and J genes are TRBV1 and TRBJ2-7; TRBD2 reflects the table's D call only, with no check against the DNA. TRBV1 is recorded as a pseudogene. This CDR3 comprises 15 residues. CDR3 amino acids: CTIAGGNRTSYEQYV. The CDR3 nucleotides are TGCACCATCGCGGGGGGGAACAGGACCTCCTACGAGCAGTACGTC.

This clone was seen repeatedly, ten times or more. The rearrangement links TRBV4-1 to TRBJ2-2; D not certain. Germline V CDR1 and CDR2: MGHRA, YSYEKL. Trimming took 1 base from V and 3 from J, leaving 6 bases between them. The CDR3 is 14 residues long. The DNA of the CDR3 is TGCGCCAGCAGCCAAGTTACGGACACCGGGGAGCTGTTTTTT. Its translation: CASSQVTDTGELFF.

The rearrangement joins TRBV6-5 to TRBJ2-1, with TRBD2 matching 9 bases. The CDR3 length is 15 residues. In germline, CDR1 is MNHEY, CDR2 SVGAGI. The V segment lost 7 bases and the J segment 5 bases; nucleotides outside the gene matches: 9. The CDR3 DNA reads TGTGCCAGCACCCTGAGGGGCGGGAGGGACAATGAGCAGTTCTTC. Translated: CASTLRGGRDNEQFF.

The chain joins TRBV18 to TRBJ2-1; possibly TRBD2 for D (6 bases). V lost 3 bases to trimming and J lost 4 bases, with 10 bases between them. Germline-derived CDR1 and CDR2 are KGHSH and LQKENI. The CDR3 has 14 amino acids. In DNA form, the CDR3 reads TGTGCCAGCTCACCGGGACTCTCGTACAATGAGCAGTTCTTC. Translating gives CASSPGLSYNEQFF.

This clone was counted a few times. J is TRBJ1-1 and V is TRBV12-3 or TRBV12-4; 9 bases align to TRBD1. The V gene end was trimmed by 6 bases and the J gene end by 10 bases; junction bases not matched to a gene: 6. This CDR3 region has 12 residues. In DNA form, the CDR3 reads TGTGCCAGCAGAACAGGGGGCGGTGGAGCTTTCTTT. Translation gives CASRTGGGGAFF.

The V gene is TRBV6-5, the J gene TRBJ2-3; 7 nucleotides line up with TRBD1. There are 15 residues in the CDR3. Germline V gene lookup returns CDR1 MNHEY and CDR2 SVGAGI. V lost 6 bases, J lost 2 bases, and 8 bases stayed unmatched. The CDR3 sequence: CASRRDSGSTDTQYF. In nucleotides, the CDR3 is TGTGCCAGCAGGAGGGACAGCGGATCCACAGATACGCAGTATTTT.